This T cell receptor beta chain was sequenced during a study of long-term antiretroviral therapy in people with HIV. Per the germline V gene, CDR1 is MNHEY and CDR2 is SMNVEV (reference sequence). Trimming at V came to 5 bases and at J to 0 bases, leaving 5 bases not matched to a gene. CDR3 length: 16 residues. With survey level as its setting, the immunoSEQ assay was v3.0. Produced via immunoSEQ multiplex PCR; TCRdb's table is partial and in-frame only. The data show 15,000 or so clones, with just over 90% seen just once and over 10% held by the top ten. V usage is TRBV27 and J usage is TRBJ1-2, with 11 bases lining up with TRBD1. Here the sequenced sample was unsorted PBMCs, taken 0.6 years after starting antiretroviral therapy. The TCR sequence derives from a middle-aged woman with HIV. For the CDR3, the DNA is TGTGCCAGCAGTCGGGACAGGGGGAGAACTAACTATGGCTACACCTTC. Its protein product is CASSRDRGRTNYGYTF.